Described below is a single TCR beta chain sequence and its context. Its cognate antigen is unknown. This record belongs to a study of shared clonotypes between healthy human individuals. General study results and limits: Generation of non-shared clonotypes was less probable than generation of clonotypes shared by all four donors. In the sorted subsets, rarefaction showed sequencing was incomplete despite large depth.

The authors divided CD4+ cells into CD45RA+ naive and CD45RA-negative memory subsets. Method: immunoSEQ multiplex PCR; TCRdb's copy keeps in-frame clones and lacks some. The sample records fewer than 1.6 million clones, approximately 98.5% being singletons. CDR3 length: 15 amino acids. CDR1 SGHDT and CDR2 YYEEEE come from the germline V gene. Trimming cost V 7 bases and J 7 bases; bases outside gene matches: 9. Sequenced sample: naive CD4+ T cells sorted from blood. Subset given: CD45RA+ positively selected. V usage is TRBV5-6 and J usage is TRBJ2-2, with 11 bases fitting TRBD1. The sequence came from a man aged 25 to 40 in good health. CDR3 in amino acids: CASGRTGGVGGELFF. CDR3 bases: TGTGCCAGCGGTCGGACAGGGGGCGTCGGCGGGGAGCTGTTTTTT.